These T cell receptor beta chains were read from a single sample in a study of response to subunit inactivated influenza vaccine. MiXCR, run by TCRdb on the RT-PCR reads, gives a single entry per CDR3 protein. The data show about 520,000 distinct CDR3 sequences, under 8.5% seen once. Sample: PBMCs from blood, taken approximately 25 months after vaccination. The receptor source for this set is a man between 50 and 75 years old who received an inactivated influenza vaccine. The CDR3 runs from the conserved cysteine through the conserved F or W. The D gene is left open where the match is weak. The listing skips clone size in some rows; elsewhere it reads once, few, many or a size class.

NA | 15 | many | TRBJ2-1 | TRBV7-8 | TGTGCCAGCAGCCCTGATACACGCTCCTACAATGAGCAGTTCTTC | CASSPDTRSYNEQFF
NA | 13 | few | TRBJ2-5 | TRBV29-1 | TGCAGCGCTGCTCGGGGCTTAGGCGAGACCCAGTACTTC | CSAARGLGETQYF
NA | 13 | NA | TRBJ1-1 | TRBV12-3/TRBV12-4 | TGTGCCAGCGTCACGGGGCATAACACTGAAGCTTTCTTT | CASVTGHNTEAFF
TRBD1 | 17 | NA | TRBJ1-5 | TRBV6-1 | TGTGCCAGCAGTGAACTAATTAGTCCCGGGACAGGGGGATCCCAGCATTTT | CASSELISPGTGGSQHF
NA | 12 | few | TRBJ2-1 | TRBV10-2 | TGCGCCAGCAGTGACCCCTACAATGAGCAGTTCTTC | CASSDPYNEQFF
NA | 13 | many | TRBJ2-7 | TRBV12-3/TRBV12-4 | TGTGCCAGCAGTTTAGCGACAGGACAGGAGCAGTACTTC | CASSLATGQEQYF
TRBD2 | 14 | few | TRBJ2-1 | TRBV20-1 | TGCAGTGCTATTCAGAGCGGGGGTTACAATGAGCAGTTCTTC | CSAIQSGGYNEQFF
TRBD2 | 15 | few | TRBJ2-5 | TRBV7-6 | TGTGCCAGCAGTCAGCGGGGGGGCTACCAAGAGACCCAGTACTTC | CASSQRGGYQETQYF
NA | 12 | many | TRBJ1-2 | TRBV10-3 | TGTGCCATCAGTGAGTCGGGGAGGGTCGGAAACTTC | CAISESGRVGNF
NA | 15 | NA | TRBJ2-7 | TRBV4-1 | TGCGCCAGCAGCCCACTACCGTTAGGTGCCTACGAGCAGTACTTC | CASSPLPLGAYEQYF
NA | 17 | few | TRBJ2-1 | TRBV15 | TGTGCCACCAGCAGCTTGAGTACCGGATCCTCCTACAATGAGCAGTTCTTC | CATSSLSTGSSYNEQFF
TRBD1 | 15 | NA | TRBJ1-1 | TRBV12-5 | TGTGCTAGTGGATCGGGACAGGGGGCTGAGTTCGAAGCTTTCTTT | CASGSGQGAEFEAFF
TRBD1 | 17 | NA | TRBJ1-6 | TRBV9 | TGTGCCAGCAGCCCCGGGACAGGGCTTTCCTATAATTCACCCCTCCACTTT | CASSPGTGLSYNSPLHF
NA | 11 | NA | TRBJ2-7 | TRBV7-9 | TGTGCCAGCGGGCGGGAACGCGAGCAGTACTTC | CASGREREQYF
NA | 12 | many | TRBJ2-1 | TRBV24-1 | TGTGCCACCAGTGATTTTTACAATGAGCAGTTCTTC | CATSDFYNEQFF
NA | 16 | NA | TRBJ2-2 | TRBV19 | TGTGCCAGTAGTCCCACCCTCCTGGTCTACACCGGGGAGCTGTTTTTT | CASSPTLLVYTGELFF
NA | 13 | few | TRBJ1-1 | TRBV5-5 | TGTCCCAGCAGCTCCCGCAGCGACACTGAAGCTTTCTTT | CPSSSRSDTEAFF
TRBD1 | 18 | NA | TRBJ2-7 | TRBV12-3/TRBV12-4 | TGTGCCAGCAGTTTCCGATCGCCGGGACAGGTTAGAGCCTACGAGCAGTACTTC | CASSFRSPGQVRAYEQYF
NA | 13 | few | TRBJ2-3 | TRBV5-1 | TGCGCCAGCAGCCCGGGGATGACGGATACGCAGTATTTT | CASSPGMTDTQYF
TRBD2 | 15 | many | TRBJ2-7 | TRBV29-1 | TGCAGCGTTGAAGGGACTAGCGACTCCTCCTACGAGCAGTACTTC | CSVEGTSDSSYEQYF
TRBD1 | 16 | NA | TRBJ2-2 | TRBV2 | TGTGCCAGCAGCAACCCCGGGACAGGGGGCACCGGGGAGCTGTTTTTT | CASSNPGTGGTGELFF
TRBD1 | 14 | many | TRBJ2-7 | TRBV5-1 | TGCGCCAGCAGCTTGCTGGGACAGGGGTACGAGCAGTACTTC | CASSLLGQGYEQYF
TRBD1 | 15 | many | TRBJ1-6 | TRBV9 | TGTGCCAGCAGCCTCCGGGACAGGGTCAATTCACCCCTCCACTTT | CASSLRDRVNSPLHF
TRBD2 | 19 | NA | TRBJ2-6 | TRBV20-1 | TGCAGTGCTAGAGGGGGAGCGGGAGCATACGACTCTGGGGCCAACGTCCTGACTTTC | CSARGGAGAYDSGANVLTF
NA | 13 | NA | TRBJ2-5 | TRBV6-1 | TGTGCCAGCGTAAGGGGACCGCTTGAGACCCAGTACTTC | CASVRGPLETQYF
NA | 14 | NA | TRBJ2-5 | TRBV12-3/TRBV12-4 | TGTGCCAGCAGGCCCGGACACCGCCAAGAGACCCAGTACTTC | CASRPGHRQETQYF
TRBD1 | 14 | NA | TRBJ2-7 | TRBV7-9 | TGTGCCAGCAGCTTGGGACAGGGGGAGGTCGAGCAGTACTTC | CASSLGQGEVEQYF
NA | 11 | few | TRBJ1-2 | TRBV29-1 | TGCAGCGTTGACGGGGTTGATGGCTACACCTTC | CSVDGVDGYTF
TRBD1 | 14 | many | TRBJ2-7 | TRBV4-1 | TGCGCCAGCAGCAAGTGGGACAGGGCCTACGAGCAGTACTTC | CASSKWDRAYEQYF
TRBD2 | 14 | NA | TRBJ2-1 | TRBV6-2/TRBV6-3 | TGTGCCAGCAGCCCGCCCGGACTAGCGGATGAGCAGTTCTTC | CASSPPGLADEQFF
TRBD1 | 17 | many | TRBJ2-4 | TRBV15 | TGTGCCACCAGCAGATTGGGGACAGGGTCCACCACTAACATTCAGTACTTC | CATSRLGTGSTTNIQYF
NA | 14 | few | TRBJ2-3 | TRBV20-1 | TGCAGTGCTAGAGATGTTGGCTTTACAGATACGCAGTATTTT | CSARDVGFTDTQYF
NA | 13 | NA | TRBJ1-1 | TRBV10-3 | TGTGCCATCACGGCGGGTGGGAACACTGAAGCTTTCTTT | CAITAGGNTEAFF
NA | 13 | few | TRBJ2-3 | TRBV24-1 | TGTGCCACCAACGATAGGGATACAGATACGCAGTATTTT | CATNDRDTDTQYF
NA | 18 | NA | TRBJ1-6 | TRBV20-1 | TGCAGTGCTAGCGGCAGGAAGGCAGATTATACCTATAATTCACCCCTCCACTTT | CSASGRKADYTYNSPLHF
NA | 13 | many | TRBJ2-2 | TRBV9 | TGTGCCAGCAGCGCTGGGGGCTCCGGGGAGCTGTTTTTT | CASSAGGSGELFF
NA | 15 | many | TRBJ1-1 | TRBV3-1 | TGTGCCAGCAGCCCTCGTACAGGGCTGAACACTGAAGCTTTCTTT | CASSPRTGLNTEAFF
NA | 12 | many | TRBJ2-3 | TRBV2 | TGTGCCAGCAGTGAAAGTACAGATACGCAGTATTTT | CASSESTDTQYF
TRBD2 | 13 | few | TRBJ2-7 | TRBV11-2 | TGTGCCAGCAGCCCGGGACTAGCCGGGGGGCAGTACTTC | CASSPGLAGGQYF
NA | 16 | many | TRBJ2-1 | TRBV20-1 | TGCAGTGCTCCTCACCCATTGGCGAGCTCCTACAATGAGCAGTTCTTC | CSAPHPLASSYNEQFF
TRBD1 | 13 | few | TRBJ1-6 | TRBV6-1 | TGTGCCAGCAGTGGGACAGGGACGTGGCCCCTCCACTTT | CASSGTGTWPLHF